Listed here are 6 T cell receptor beta chains from one sample, sequenced in a study of CXCR3-negative and CXCR3-positive naive CD8 T cells (dated by TCRdb to the late 2010s). Study-wide conclusions, independent of this receptor: TRB CDR3s from CXCR3-positive naive cells showed higher hydrophobicity (lower Kidera factor 4), lower energy, and higher strength and volume indices than CXCR3-negative naive cells.

The antigens of these receptors remain unknown. This sample was sequenced with a NextSeq 550. The Human TCR Profiling Kit (MiLaboratory) was used to prepare UMI-labeled 5' RACE TRB cDNA libraries. Once TCRdb had reprocessed the reads, it stored one entry per CDR3 protein sequence and supplied no DNA. This sample's clone table shows 150,000 or so distinct CDR3 sequences. The ten largest clones capture around 0.5% of the sample. The sample was naive CXCR3+ CD8+ T cells from blood. The sample's cell subset or site, from its label and the paper: CD45RO-CCR7+CD27+CD95- naive CD8+ T cells expressing CXCR3 (TNR3+). Every receptor here comes from a human donor in good health. Some clones in this sample may be carry-over from other donors' samples.

J is TRBJ1-2 and V is TRBV5-1; lacking DNA, the TRBD1 call made by TCRdb goes unchecked. This CDR3 has 15 amino acids. Germline V gives CDR1 SGHRS, CDR2 YFSETQ. The CDR3 region is CASSSLPGGGYGYTF.

The V gene is TRBV27, the J gene TRBJ2-1; there is no DNA to check the TCRdb D call of TRBD2. The germline CDR1 and CDR2 sequences are MNHEY and SMNVEV (reference sequence). This CDR3 comprises 15 residues. The CDR3 here is CASRGIPTSANEQFF.

The rearrangement joins TRBV5-1 to TRBJ2-2; the D gene TCRdb calls, TRBD2, cannot be checked with no DNA. Germline CDR1 reads SGHRS; CDR2 reads YFSETQ. This CDR3 contains 14 residues. This CDR3 reads CASSYLPNTGKLFF.

The rearrangement links TRBV14 to TRBJ2-3. The V gene's germline CDR1 is SGHDN and CDR2 FVKESK. This CDR3 has 12 residues. This chain's CDR3 is CASSQVPDTQYF.

The V and J genes are TRBV6-5 and TRBJ2-5. Germline lookup yields CDR1 MNHEY and CDR2 SVGAGI. This CDR3 comprises 14 residues. The CDR3 loop is CASSYSKAQETQYF.

This chain uses TRBV7-2 with TRBJ2-1. The CDR3 spans 13 residues. From germline, CDR1 is SGHTA and CDR2 FQGNSA. CDR3 loop: CASSLWESGEQFF.